This T cell receptor (beta chain) was retrieved from a study of Ad26.COV2.S vaccination and SARS-CoV-2 variants. About this clone: What it recognizes is unknown.

General study findings and limits: Reportedly, after vaccination the spike-specific CD8+ and CD4+ T cell responses displayed substantial breadth. It is possible that the TCR breadth and depth analyses underestimated the total T cell responses. Individuals receiving vaccine had higher spike-specific TCR breadth than placebo recipients did. Breadth measured for non-spike TCRs was similar across vaccine and placebo recipients.

Produced via immunoSEQ multiplex PCR; TCRdb's table is partial and in-frame only. The data contain roughly 420,000 clones, roughly 88% of them singletons. Treatment specified: around 19 received Ad26.COV2.S at low or high dose, single or two shots; about 5 received placebo; per-sample allocation not given. Samples were taken on day 63 after the first vaccine or placebo injection. The CDR3 loop spans 14 amino acids. CDR1 and CDR2 from the germline V gene are SEHNR and FQNEAQ (reference sequence). Trimming pared 5 bases from V and 5 bases from J, leaving 15 bases between. This chain joins TRBV7-9 and TRBJ2-5, with D hard to call. The sample in question was peripheral blood, obtained in a trial of Ad26.COV2.S vaccine versus placebo. The clonotype originates from a person between 18 and 65 years old who received the Ad26.COV2.S COVID-19 vaccine or a placebo. The CDR3 DNA follows: TGTGCCAGCAGCCCCTCAGACTCGGCTGAGACCCAGTACTTC. This sequence encodes CASSPSDSAETQYF.